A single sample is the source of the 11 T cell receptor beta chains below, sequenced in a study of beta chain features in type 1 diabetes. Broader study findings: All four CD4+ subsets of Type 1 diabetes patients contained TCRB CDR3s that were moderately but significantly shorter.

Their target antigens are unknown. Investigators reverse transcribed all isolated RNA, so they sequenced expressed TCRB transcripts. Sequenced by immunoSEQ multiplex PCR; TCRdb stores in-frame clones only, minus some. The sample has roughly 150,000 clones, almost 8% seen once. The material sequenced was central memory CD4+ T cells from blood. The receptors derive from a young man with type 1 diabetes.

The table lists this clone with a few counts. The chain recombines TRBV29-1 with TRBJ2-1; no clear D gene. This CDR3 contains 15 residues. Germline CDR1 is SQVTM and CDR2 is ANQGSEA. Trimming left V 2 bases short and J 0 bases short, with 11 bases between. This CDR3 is CSVERKAFSYNEQFF. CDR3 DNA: TGCAGCGTTGAACGGAAAGCGTTCTCCTACAATGAGCAGTTCTTC.

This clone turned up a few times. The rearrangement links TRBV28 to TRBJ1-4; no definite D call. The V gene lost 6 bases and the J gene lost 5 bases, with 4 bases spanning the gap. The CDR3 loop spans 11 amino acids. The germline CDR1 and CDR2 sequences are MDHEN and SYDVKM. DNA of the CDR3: TGTGCCAGCAGGGAGAATGAAAAACTGTTTTTT. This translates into CASRENEKLFF.

CDR3 residues: CASSLKGASTDTQYF. The CDR3 DNA follows: TGTGCCAGCAGTTTAAAGGGGGCTAGCACAGATACGCAGTATTTT. This chain connects TRBV27 to TRBJ2-3, with TRBD1 matching 7 bases. This CDR3 region has 15 residues. The V gene's germline CDR1 is MNHEY and CDR2 SMNVEV (reference sequence). J gave up 0 bases and V 2 bases, and 2 bases lay outside the gene matches.

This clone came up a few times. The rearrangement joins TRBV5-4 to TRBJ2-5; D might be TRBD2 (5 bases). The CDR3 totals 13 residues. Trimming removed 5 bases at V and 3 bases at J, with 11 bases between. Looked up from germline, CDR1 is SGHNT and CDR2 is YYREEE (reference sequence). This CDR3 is CASRRPGEETQYF. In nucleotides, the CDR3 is TGTGCCAGCAGAAGACCCGGGGAAGAGACCCAGTACTTC.

In nucleotides, the CDR3 is TGTGCCAGCTCACCAGTCCAGGGCGCGAATGACTATGGCTACACCTTC. Translated, it gives CASSPVQGANDYGYTF. This chain links TRBV18 with TRBJ1-2, with a tentative D call TRBD1 (5 bases). The V gene's germline CDR1 is KGHSH and CDR2 LQKENI. This CDR3 is 16 amino acids long. The V end lost 2 bases, the J end lost 3 bases, and 16 bases lay between the germline ends. The variable domain in full, with the rest retrieved from reference TRBV18 and TRBJ1-2, is NAGVMQNPRHLVRRRGQEARLRCSPMKGHSHVYWYRQLPEEGLKFMVYLQKENIIDESGMPKERFSAEFPKEGPSILRIQQVVRGDSAAYFCASSPVQGANDYGYTFGSGTRLTVV.

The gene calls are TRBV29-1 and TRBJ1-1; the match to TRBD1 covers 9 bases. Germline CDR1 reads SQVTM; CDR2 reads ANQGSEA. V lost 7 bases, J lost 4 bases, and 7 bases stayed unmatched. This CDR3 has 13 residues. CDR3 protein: CSAGRTGATEAFF. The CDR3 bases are TGCAGCGCCGGAAGGACAGGGGCCACTGAAGCTTTCTTT.

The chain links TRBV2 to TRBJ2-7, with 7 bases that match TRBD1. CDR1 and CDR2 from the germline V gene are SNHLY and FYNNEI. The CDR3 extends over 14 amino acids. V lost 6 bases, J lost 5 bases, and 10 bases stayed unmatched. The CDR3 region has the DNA TGTGCCAGCAGGGAGACAGGGATCCGCCACGAGCAGTACTTC. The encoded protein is CASRETGIRHEQYF.

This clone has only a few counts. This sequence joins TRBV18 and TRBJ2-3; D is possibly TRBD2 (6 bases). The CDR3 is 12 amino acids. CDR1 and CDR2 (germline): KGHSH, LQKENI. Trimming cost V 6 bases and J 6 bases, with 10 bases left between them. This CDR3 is CASSAGSDTQYF. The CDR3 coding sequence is TGTGCCAGCTCCGCGGGATCGGATACGCAGTATTTT.

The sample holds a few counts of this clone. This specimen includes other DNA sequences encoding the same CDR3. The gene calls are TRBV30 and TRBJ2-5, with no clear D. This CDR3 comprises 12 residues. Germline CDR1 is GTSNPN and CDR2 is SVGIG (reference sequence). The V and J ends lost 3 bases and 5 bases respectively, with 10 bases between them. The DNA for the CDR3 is TGTGCCTGGAGGAGAGAGGTGGAGACCCAGTACTTC. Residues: CAWRREVETQYF.

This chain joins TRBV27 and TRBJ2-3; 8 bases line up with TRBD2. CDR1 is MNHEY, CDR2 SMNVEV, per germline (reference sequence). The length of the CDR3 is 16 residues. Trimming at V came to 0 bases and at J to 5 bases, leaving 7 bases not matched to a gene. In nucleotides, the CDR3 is TGTGCCAGCAGTTTATCCGGGACTAGGGTGAGAGATACGCAGTATTTT. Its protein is CASSLSGTRVRDTQYF.

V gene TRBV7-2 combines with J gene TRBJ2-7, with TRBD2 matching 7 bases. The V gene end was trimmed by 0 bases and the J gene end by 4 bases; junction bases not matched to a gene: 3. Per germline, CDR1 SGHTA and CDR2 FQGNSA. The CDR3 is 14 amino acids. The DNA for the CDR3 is TGTGCCAGCAGCTTAGCCGACGGGGGGTACGAGCAGTACTTC. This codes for CASSLADGGYEQYF.